Listed below are T cell receptor beta chains from one sample, sequenced in a study of Ad26.COV2.S vaccination and SARS-CoV-2 variants. Measured with immunoSEQ multiplex PCR; TCRdb has only the in-frame clones, and not every one. Counted here are about 480,000 clones, around 88% occurring once; the ten biggest clones make up about 13%. This material consisted of peripheral blood, taken in a trial of Ad26.COV2.S vaccine versus placebo. The receptors derive from a person aged 18-60 years who received the Ad26.COV2.S COVID-19 vaccine or a placebo. Both conserved end residues are part of each CDR3. Each record gives: clone size, V gene, J gene, D gene, CDR3 DNA, CDR3 protein. A D gene is named only where the DNA matches it firmly. Expanded clones are given a class, and other clones once, few, many or no size at all.

size: few
V: TRBV29-1
J: TRBJ1-2
D: NA
DNA: TGCAGCGCTCAACCCGGGTCAGGCTACACCTTC
CDR3: CSAQPGSGYTF

size: NA
V: TRBV24-1
J: TRBJ1-5
D: NA
DNA: TGTGCCACCAGTGCCCCTCAGGGATTGCATCAGCCCCAGCATTTT
CDR3: CATSAPQGLHQPQHF

size: few
V: TRBV10-3
J: TRBJ2-2
D: NA
DNA: TGTGCCATCAGTAGTTCGGTAGGGAACACCGGGGAGCTGTTTTTT
CDR3: CAISSSVGNTGELFF

size: NA
V: TRBV6-2/TRBV6-3
J: TRBJ1-6
D: NA
DNA: TGTGCCAGCAGTTACTCGACGGGTTCACCCCTCCACTTT
CDR3: CASSYSTGSPLHF

size: once
V: TRBV20-1
J: TRBJ1-4
D: NA
DNA: TGCAGTGCTAGCCTTGGGGGAAAACTGTTTTTT
CDR3: CSASLGGKLFF

size: NA
V: TRBV24-1
J: TRBJ1-1
D: NA
DNA: TGTGCCACCAGACAGGGACCGAACACTGAAGCTTTCTTT
CDR3: CATRQGPNTEAFF

size: NA
V: TRBV19
J: TRBJ2-5
D: NA
DNA: TGTGCCAGTAGCCCCGGGAGTTTTGGAGAGACCCAGTACTTC
CDR3: CASSPGSFGETQYF

size: NA
V: TRBV9
J: TRBJ1-1
D: NA
DNA: TGTGCCAGCAGCGTAGTTCCTCGGGAGAACACTGAAGCTTTCTTT
CDR3: CASSVVPRENTEAFF

size: NA
V: TRBV6-1
J: TRBJ2-7
D: NA
DNA: TGTGCCAGCAGTGAAGCCGCCTCCTACGAGCAGTACTTC
CDR3: CASSEAASYEQYF

size: NA
V: TRBV6-5
J: TRBJ1-5
D: TRBD1
DNA: TGTGCCAGCAGTCGACAGGGATTAGCTCAGCCCCAGCATTTT
CDR3: CASSRQGLAQPQHF

size: NA
V: TRBV6-5
J: TRBJ2-3
D: NA
DNA: TGTGCCAGCCAGTCTCTTACTAGCACAGATACGCAGTATTTT
CDR3: CASQSLTSTDTQYF

size: NA
V: TRBV5-1
J: TRBJ2-1
D: TRBD2
DNA: TGCGCCAGCAGCTTGCGGGGGGAGGGCCGCGGGAATGAGCAGTTCTTC
CDR3: CASSLRGEGRGNEQFF

size: NA
V: TRBV4-3
J: TRBJ1-3
D: NA
DNA: TGCGCCAGCAGCCAAGATTTTGGTTTAGGAAACACCATATATTTT
CDR3: CASSQDFGLGNTIYF

size: many
V: TRBV6-2/TRBV6-3
J: TRBJ1-2
D: NA
DNA: TGTGCCAGCAGTTTCGACAGTTCTAACTATGGCTACACCTTC
CDR3: CASSFDSSNYGYTF

size: NA
V: TRBV6-5
J: TRBJ2-7
D: TRBD1
DNA: TGTGCCATCCTGGGGCGACAGGGTGGACCCTACGAGCAGTACTTC
CDR3: CAILGRQGGPYEQYF

size: NA
V: TRBV30
J: TRBJ1-6
D: TRBD1
DNA: TGTGCCTGGAGCCCAACAGGGGGCTTTAATTCACCCCTCCACTTT
CDR3: CAWSPTGGFNSPLHF

size: few
V: TRBV18
J: TRBJ1-2
D: NA
DNA: TGTGCCAGCTCACCACTCCCAAGTTCCGGGACCGACGGCTACACCTTC
CDR3: CASSPLPSSGTDGYTF

size: NA
V: TRBV28
J: TRBJ1-6
D: NA
DNA: TGTGCCAGCAGTTTATATGAGACTCTCTCCTATAATTCACCCCTCCACTTT
CDR3: CASSLYETLSYNSPLHF

size: NA
V: TRBV14
J: TRBJ1-1
D: TRBD1
DNA: TGTGCCAGCAGCCTAAAACAGGGGTCTACCCTGAACACTGAAGCTTTCTTT
CDR3: CASSLKQGSTLNTEAFF

size: NA
V: TRBV3-1/TRBV3-2
J: TRBJ2-3
D: TRBD2
DNA: TGTGCCAGCAGCCAAGTTGGCGGGAGGTATACGCAGTATTTT
CDR3: CASSQVGGRYTQYF

size: NA
V: TRBV7-9
J: TRBJ1-2
D: NA
DNA: TGTGCCAGCAGCTTGCCCGGGACGGACTATGGCTACACCTTC
CDR3: CASSLPGTDYGYTF

size: once
V: TRBV28
J: TRBJ2-1
D: TRBD2
DNA: TGTGCCAGCTCTCCTCCCGGGACTAGGCGGGCGGGGCAGTTCTTC
CDR3: CASSPPGTRRAGQFF

size: NA
V: TRBV6-5
J: TRBJ2-7
D: NA
DNA: TGTGCCACCGGCTCCTACGAGCAGTACTTC
CDR3: CATGSYEQYF

size: once
V: TRBV30
J: TRBJ1-5
D: NA
DNA: TGTGCCTGGAGTCCGGGGCAGGGGTTTGGGCAGCCCCAGCATTTT
CDR3: CAWSPGQGFGQPQHF

size: NA
V: TRBV7-2
J: TRBJ1-4
D: NA
DNA: TGTGCCAGCAGCGGCCAAGGGCCCCCTAATGAAAAACTGTTTTTT
CDR3: CASSGQGPPNEKLFF

size: NA
V: TRBV11-2
J: TRBJ1-4
D: NA
DNA: TGTGCCAGCAGCTTTCGATCCGATGAAAAACTGTTTTTT
CDR3: CASSFRSDEKLFF

size: once
V: TRBV12-3/TRBV12-4
J: TRBJ2-3
D: NA
DNA: TGTGCCAGCAGTTTCGGACGGACAGATACGCAGTATTTT
CDR3: CASSFGRTDTQYF

size: few
V: TRBV6-2/TRBV6-3
J: TRBJ1-1
D: NA
DNA: TGTGCCAGCAGTTACTTTTCAGGGGAAGCTTTCTTT
CDR3: CASSYFSGEAFF